This TCR beta chain was sequenced for a study of blood T cell repertoires in COVID-19. The germline V gene encodes CDR1 LNHDA and CDR2 SQIVND (reference sequence). The CDR3 runs to 15 residues. V gave up 1 base and J gave up 4 bases; unmatched junction bases: 4. Assignment of participants to cohorts was predicated upon participant-reported clinical history. Repertoires were generated with immunoSEQ multiplex PCR, while TCRdb's copy carries only in-frame clones and drops some. The repertoire consists of 270,000 or so clones, with around 89% occurring once and the leading ten covering 0.95% to 1.5%. The receptor comes from a woman aged 40 to 55 with acute COVID-19. The specimen was PBMCs or T cells enriched from blood (not recorded which). The chain links TRBV19 to TRBJ1-2, with 9 bases that match TRBD1. The CDR3 DNA follows: TGTGCCAGTAGTATAGTACGGGACAGGGCCTATGGCTACACCTTC. This codes for CASSIVRDRAYGYTF.